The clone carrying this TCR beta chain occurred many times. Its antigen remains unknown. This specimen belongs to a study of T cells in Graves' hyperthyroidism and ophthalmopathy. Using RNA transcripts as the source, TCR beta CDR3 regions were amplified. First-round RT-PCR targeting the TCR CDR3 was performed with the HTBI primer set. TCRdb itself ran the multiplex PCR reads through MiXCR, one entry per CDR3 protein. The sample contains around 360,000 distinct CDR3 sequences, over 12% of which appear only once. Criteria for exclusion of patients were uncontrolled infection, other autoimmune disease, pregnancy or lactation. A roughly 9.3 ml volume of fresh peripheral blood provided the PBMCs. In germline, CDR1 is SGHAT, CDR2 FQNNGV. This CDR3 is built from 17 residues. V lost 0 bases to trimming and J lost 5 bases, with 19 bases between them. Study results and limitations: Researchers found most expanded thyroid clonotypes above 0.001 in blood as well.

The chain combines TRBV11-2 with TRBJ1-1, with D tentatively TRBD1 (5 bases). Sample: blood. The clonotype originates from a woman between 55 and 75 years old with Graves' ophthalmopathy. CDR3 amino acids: CASSLDGLGELMTEAFF. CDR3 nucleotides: TGTGCCAGCAGCTTAGATGGGTTAGGGGAATTGATGACTGAAGCTTTCTTT.